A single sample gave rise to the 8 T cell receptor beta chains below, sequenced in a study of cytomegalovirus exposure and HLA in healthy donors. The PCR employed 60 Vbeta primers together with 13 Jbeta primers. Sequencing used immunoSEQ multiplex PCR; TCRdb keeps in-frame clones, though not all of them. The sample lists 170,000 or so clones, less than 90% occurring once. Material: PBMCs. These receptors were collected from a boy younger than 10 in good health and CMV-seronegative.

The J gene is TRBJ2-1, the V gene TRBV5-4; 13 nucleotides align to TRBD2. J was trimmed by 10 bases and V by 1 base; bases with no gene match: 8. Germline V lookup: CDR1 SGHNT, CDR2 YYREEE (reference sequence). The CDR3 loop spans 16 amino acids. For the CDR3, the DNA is TGTGCCAGCAGCTTGCTGAGGACTAGCGGGAGTGGGGAGCAGTTCTTC. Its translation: CASSLLRTSGSGEQFF.

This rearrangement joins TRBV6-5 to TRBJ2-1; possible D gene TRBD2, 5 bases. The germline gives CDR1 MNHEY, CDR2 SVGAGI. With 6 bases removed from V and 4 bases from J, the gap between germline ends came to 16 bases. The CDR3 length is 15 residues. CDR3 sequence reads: CASRRRTEVYNEQFF. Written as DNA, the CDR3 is TGTGCCAGCAGGAGAAGGACGGAGGTTTACAATGAGCAGTTCTTC.

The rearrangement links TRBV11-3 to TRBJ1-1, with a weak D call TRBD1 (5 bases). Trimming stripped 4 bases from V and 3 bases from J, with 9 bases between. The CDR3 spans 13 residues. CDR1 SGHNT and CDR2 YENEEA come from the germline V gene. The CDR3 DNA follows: TGTGCCAGCAGCTCCGAAGGGGACACTGAAGCTTTCTTT. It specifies CASSSEGDTEAFF.

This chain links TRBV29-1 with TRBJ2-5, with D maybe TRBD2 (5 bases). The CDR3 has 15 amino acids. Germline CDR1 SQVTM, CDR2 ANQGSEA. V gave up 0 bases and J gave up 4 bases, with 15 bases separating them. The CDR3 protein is CSVEDPFVGVETQYF. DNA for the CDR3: TGCAGCGTTGAAGATCCCTTTGTGGGAGTAGAGACCCAGTACTTC.

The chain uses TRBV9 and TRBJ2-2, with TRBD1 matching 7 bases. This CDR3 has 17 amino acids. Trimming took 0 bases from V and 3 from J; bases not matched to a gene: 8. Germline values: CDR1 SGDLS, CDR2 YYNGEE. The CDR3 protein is CASSVALTGFYTGELFF. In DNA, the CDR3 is TGTGCCAGCAGCGTAGCTTTGACAGGGTTTTACACCGGGGAGCTGTTTTTT.

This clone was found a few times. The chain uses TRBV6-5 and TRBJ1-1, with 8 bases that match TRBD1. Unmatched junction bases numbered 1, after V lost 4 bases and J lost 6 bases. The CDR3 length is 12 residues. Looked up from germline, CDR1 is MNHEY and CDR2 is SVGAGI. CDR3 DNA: TGTGCCAGCAGTTCACAGGGGGCTGAAGCTTTCTTT. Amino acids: CASSSQGAEAFF.

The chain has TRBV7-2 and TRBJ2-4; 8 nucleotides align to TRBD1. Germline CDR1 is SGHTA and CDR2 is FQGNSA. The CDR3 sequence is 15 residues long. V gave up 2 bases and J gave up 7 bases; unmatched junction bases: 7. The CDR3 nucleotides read TGTGCCAGCAGCTTACGGACAGGGTCATTGAACATTCAGTACTTC. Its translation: CASSLRTGSLNIQYF.

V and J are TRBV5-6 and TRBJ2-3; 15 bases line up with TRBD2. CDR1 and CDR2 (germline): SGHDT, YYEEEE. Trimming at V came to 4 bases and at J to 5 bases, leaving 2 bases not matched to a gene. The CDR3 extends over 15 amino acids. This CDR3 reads CASSGLAGGGDTQYF. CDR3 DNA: TGTGCCAGCAGCGGACTAGCGGGGGGGGGAGATACGCAGTATTTT.